In its sample, the clone carrying this T cell receptor beta chain was seen many times. Its specificity is not known. The sample originates from a study of cytotoxic CD8 clonotypes in ibrutinib-treated CLL. The overall study: Across the patients, approximately 12 were relapsed/refractory, more than 14 treatment-naive and 17 to 18 IGHV unmutated. Findings and caveats of the study: An increase in clonality occurred at ibrutinib response, followed by a return toward baseline at progression. Contraction or stability on treatment characterized the public clonotypes, which were uncommon. Baseline values of clonality outstripped age-matched healthy donors and followed circulating CD8+ T-cell counts.

The protocol was immunoSEQ multiplex PCR, while the TCRdb copy is restricted to in-frame clones and leaves out a portion. The profile shows tens of thousands of clones, 65% to 70% of them singletons. This CDR3 is built from 17 residues. Between the trimmed V and J ends, which lost 0 bases and 2 bases, there was a span of 14 bases. CDR1 and CDR2 from the germline V gene are LGHNA and YNFKEQ. The input for sequencing was PBMCs, taken after 24 months of ibrutinib treatment. The V and J genes are TRBV4-2 and TRBJ1-5; TRBD1 is a possible D gene (5 bases). The sequence was collected from a human donor with chronic lymphocytic leukemia. CDR3 region: CASSQDPRDHGNQPQHF. In DNA form, the CDR3 reads TGTGCCAGCAGCCAAGATCCCAGGGATCATGGCAATCAGCCCCAGCATTTT.